This note documents a single T cell receptor (beta chain) sequence. Its antigen is not known. The CDR3 covers 17 residues. V shed 0 bases and J shed 4 bases, with 15 bases lying between them. The germline V gene has CDR1 MNHNS and CDR2 SASEGT. This entry belongs to a study of beta chain features in type 1 diabetes. Study-wide points: A pattern of fewer insertions and more deletions at VDJ junctions was seen in type 1 diabetes patients. Any HLA effect on TCRB rearrangement was left unresolved by small sub-analyses.

Of the isolated RNA, all was reverse transcribed, and so the sequenced material was expressed TCRB transcripts. Clones were read by immunoSEQ multiplex PCR, and TCRdb kept only the in-frame ones, dropping some. The sample consists of under 250,000 clones, under 13% of them appearing once. This clonotype originated in a man between 18 and 35 years old in good health. This chain joins TRBV6-1 and TRBJ2-2, with unresolved D. Sequencing input: central memory CD4+ T cells from blood. The CDR3 nucleotides read TGTGCCAGCAGTGAAGCTTCGCACAGTCGGAGCACCGGGGAGCTGTTTTTT. It codes for CASSEASHSRSTGELFF.